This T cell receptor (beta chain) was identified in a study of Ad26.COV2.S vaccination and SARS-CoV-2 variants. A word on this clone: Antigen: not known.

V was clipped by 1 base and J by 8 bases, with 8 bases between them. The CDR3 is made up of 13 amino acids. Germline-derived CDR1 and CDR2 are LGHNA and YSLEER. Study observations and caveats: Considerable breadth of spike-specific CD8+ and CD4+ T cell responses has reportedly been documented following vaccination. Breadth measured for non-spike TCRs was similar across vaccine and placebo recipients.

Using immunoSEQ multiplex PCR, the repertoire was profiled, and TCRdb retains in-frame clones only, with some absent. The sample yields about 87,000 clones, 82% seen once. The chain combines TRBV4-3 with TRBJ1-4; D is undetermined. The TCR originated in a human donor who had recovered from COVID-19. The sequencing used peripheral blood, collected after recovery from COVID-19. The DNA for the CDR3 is TGCGCCAGCAGCCAAGCTTTCTCGGAAAAACTGTTTTTT. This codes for CASSQAFSEKLFF.